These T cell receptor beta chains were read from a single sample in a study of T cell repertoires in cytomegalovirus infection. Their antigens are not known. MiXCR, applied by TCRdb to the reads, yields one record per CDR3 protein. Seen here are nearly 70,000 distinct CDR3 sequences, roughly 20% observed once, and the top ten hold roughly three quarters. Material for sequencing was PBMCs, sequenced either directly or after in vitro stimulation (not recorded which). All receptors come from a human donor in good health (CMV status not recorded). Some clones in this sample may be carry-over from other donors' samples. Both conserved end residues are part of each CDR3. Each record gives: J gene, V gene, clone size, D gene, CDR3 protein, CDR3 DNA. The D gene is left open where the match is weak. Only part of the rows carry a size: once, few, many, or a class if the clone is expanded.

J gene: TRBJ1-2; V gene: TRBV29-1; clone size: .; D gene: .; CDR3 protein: CSAADSNYGYTF; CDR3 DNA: TGCAGCGCGGCGGACAGTAACTATGGCTACACCTTC
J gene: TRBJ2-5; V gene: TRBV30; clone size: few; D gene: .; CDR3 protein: CAWSGGETQYF; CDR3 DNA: TGTGCCTGGAGTGGCGGAGAGACCCAGTACTTC
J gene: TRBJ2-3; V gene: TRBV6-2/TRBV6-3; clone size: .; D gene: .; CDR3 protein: CASRPTGSTDTQYF; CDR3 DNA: TGTGCCAGCAGACCGACGGGGAGCACAGATACGCAGTATTTT
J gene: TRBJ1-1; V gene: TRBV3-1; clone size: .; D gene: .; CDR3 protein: CASRRTENTEAFF; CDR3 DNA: TGTGCCAGCAGAAGGACGGAGAACACTGAAGCTTTCTTT
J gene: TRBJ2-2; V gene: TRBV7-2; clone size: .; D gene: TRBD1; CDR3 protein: CASSSGQGQGTGELFF; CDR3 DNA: TGTGCCAGCAGCTCCGGCCAGGGACAGGGCACCGGGGAGCTGTTTTTT
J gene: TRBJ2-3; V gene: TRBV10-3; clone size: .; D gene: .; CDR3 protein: CAHKDSTDTQYF; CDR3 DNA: TGTGCCCACAAGGATTCCACAGATACGCAGTATTTT
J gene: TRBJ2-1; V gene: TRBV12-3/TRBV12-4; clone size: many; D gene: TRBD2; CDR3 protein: CASSLEVVLGRTLVDEQFF; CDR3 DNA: TGTGCCAGCAGCCTAGAAGTAGTCCTCGGGAGGACCCTCGTCGATGAGCAGTTCTTC
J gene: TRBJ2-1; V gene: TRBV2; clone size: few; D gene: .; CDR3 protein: CASSEWRRTEQFF; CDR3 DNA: TGTGCCAGCAGTGAATGGCGCCGCACTGAGCAGTTCTTC
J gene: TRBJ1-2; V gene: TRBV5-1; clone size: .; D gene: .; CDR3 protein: CASSLAEGSRVPNYGYTF; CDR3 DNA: TGCGCCAGCAGCTTGGCTGAGGGGTCCAGGGTCCCTAACTATGGCTACACCTTC
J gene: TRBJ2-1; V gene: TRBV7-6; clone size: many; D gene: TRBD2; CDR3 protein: CASSRDYYNEQFF; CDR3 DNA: TGTGCCAGCAGCAGGGACTACTACAATGAGCAGTTCTTC
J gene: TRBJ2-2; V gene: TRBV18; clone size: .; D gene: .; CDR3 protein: CASSGTVNTGELFF; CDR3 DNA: TGTGCCAGCTCTGGGACGGTGAACACCGGGGAGCTGTTTTTT
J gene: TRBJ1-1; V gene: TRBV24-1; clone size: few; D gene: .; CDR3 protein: CATSDAGTEAFF; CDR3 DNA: TGTGCCACCAGTGACGCCGGGACAGAAGCTTTCTTT
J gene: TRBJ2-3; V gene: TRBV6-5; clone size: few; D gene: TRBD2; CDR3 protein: CASSFLGLAGDGGTDTQYF; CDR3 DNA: TGTGCCAGCAGTTTTCTCGGACTAGCGGGAGACGGGGGCACAGATACGCAGTATTTT
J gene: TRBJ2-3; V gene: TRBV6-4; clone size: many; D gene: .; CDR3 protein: CASSDSKDSSTDTQYF; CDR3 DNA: TGTGCCAGCAGTGACTCGAAGGACTCAAGCACAGATACGCAGTATTTT
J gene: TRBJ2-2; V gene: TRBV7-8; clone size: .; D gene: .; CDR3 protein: CASSLDSGELFF; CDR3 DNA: TGTGCCAGCAGCTTAGATTCCGGGGAGCTGTTTTTT
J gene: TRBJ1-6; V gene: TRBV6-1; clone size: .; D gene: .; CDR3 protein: CASTVQGLRDSPLHF; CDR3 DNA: TGTGCCAGCACCGTACAGGGCCTCCGGGATTCACCCCTCCACTTT
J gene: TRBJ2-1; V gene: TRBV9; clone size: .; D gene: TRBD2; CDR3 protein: CASSVVAPTGGPHNEQFF; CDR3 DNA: TGTGCCAGCAGCGTAGTCGCCCCAACGGGAGGGCCCCACAATGAGCAGTTCTTC
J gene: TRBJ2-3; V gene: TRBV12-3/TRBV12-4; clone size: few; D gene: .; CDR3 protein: CASSRRADTQYF; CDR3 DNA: TGTGCCAGCAGTCGTAGGGCAGATACGCAGTATTTT